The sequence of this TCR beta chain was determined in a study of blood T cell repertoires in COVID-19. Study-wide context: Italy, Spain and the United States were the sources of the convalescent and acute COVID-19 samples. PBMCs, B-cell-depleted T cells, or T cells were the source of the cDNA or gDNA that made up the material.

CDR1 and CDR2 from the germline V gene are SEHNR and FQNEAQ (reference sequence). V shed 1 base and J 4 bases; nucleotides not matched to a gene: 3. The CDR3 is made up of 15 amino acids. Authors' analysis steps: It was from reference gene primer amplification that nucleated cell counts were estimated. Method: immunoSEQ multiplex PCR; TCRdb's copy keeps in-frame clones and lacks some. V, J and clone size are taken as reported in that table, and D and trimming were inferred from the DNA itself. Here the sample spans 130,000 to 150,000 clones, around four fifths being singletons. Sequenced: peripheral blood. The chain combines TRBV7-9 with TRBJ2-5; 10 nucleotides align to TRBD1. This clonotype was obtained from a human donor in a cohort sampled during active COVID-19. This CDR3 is CASSLGDRGGETQYF. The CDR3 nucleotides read TGTGCCAGCAGCTTAGGGGACAGGGGTGGAGAGACCCAGTACTTC.